Listed here are 3 T cell receptor beta chains from one sample, sequenced in a study of identical twins. One entry per CDR3 protein results from TCRdb running MiXCR on the 5' RACE reads. The table includes 150,000 or so distinct CDR3 sequences, under 4.5% detected once. The sequencing sample was made of memory T cells sorted from blood. These receptor sequences come from a man aged 18 to 30 in good health.

Many counts were recorded for this clonotype. This chain links TRBV30 with TRBJ2-5, with no clear D. The CDR3 runs to 12 residues. The V end lost 3 bases, the J end lost 2 bases, and 7 bases lay between the germline ends. Germline CDR1 reads GTSNPN; CDR2 reads SVGIG (reference sequence). This CDR3 reads CAWSRVQETQYF. The CDR3 DNA is TGTGCCTGGAGCCGGGTACAAGAGACCCAGTACTTC.

This clonotype was seen ten or more times. The rearrangement links TRBV5-1 to TRBJ2-1; 10 nucleotides align to TRBD2. J was trimmed by 1 base and V by 2 bases; bases with no gene match: 3. Per germline, CDR1 SGHRS and CDR2 YFSETQ. CDR3 length equals 16 residues. CDR3 loop: CASSFASGSSYNEQFF. The CDR3 coding sequence is TGCGCCAGCAGCTTCGCTAGCGGGAGTTCCTACAATGAGCAGTTCTTC. The full variable domain, with the rest looked up from reference TRBV5-1 and TRBJ2-1, is KAGVTQTPRYLIKTRGQQVTLSCSPISGHRSVSWYQQTPGQGLQFLFEYFSETQRNKGNFPGRFSGRQFSNSRSEMNVSTLELGDSALYLCASSFASGSSYNEQFFGPGTRLTVL.

This clonotype was seen repeatedly, ten times or more. The J gene is TRBJ2-1, the V gene TRBV3-1; D gene ambiguous. The germline gives CDR1 LGHDT, CDR2 YNNKEL (reference sequence). The ends were cut back, 2 bases at V and 5 bases at J, with 7 bases in the middle. This CDR3 is 13 amino acids long. The CDR3, as DNA: TGTGCCAGCAGCCAATGGACCCACAATGAGCAGTTCTTC. Translated: CASSQWTHNEQFF.